This T cell receptor (beta chain) was profiled in a study of blood T cell repertoires in COVID-19. This clone was observed a few times. CDR1 is SGHRS and CDR2 is YFSETQ in the germline V gene. V shed 3 bases and J 2 bases; nucleotides not matched to a gene: 3. This CDR3 comprises 15 residues. Cohort placement rested on clinical history that participants reported themselves. The protocol was immunoSEQ multiplex PCR, while the TCRdb copy is restricted to in-frame clones and leaves out a portion. The sample holds 150,000 or so clones, 87% seen once. The chain combines TRBV5-1 with TRBJ2-5, with 11 nucleotides matching TRBD2. The sequence was collected from a woman between 40 and 55 years old who had been exposed to COVID-19. What was sequenced was PBMCs or T cells enriched from blood (not recorded which). Here the CDR3 DNA reads TGCGCCAGCAGCTCCGGGACTAGCGGACAAGAGACCCAGTACTTC. It encodes CASSSGTSGQETQYF.